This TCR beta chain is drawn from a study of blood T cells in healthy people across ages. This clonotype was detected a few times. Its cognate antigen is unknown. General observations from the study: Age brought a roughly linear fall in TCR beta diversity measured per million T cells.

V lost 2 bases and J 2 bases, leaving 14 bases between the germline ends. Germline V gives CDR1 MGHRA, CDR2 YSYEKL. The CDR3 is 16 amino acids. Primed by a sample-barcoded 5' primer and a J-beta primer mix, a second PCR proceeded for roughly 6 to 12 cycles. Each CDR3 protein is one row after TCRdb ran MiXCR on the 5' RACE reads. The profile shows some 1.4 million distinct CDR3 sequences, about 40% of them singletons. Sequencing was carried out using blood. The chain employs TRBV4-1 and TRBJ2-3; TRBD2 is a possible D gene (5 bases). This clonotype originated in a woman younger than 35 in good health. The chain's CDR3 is CASSQSPPGITDTQYF. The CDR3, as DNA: TGCGCCAGCAGCCAATCCCCTCCGGGGATCACAGATACGCAGTATTTT.